These 18 T cell receptor beta chains were all obtained from the same sample, sequenced in a study of T cell responses to AZD1222 COVID-19 vaccine. The assay was immunoSEQ multiplex PCR, and TCRdb's table has in-frame clones only and misses some. The top ten clones hold 1.3% of a sample with around 160,000 clones, about 92% of them seen once. Material: peripheral blood, obtained 28 days after the second AZD1222 dose. All receptors come from an adult who received the AZD1222 COVID-19 vaccine.

The chain recombines TRBV13 with TRBJ2-5; possible D gene TRBD1, 5 bases. The germline V gene encodes CDR1 PRHDT and CDR2 FYEKMQ (reference sequence). The CDR3 has 15 amino acids. V was pared by 2 bases and J by 1 base, with 11 bases between. The CDR3 DNA reads TGTGCCAGCAGCTTATCCTCAGGGTTCCAAGAGACCCAGTACTTC. It translates to CASSLSSGFQETQYF.

The chain is built from TRBV7-9 and TRBJ1-2; possible D gene TRBD1, 5 bases. The CDR3 has 15 amino acids. Germline V lookup: CDR1 SEHNR, CDR2 FQNEAQ (reference sequence). V dropped 3 bases and J dropped 4 bases, with 15 bases sitting between them. CDR3 residues: CASSLEEGKGYGYTF. In nucleotides, the CDR3 is TGTGCCAGCAGCTTGGAGGAGGGGAAGGGCTATGGCTACACCTTC.

CDR3 DNA sequence: TGTGCCAGCCGGGACAACCCTAGCTCTGGAAACACCATATATTTT. It specifies CASRDNPSSGNTIYF. The V and J genes are TRBV28 and TRBJ1-3, with a tentative D call TRBD1 (6 bases). Trimming removed 8 bases from V and 0 bases from J, with 14 bases in between. Germline V gene sequence: CDR1 MDHEN, CDR2 SYDVKM. CDR3 length: 15 residues.

The V call is TRBV30, the J call TRBJ1-1; 7 positions agree with TRBD1. V dropped 8 bases and J dropped 1; count of bases not matched to a gene: 7. Germline assignment: CDR1 GTSNPN and CDR2 SVGIG (reference sequence). The CDR3 has 13 amino acids. This CDR3 reads CAKRQGGNTEAFF. The CDR3 nucleotides read TGTGCCAAAAGACAGGGCGGGAACACTGAAGCTTTCTTT.

J is TRBJ2-3 and V is TRBV5-1, with a possible D match to TRBD2 (5 bases). The CDR3 totals 14 residues. V was shortened by 3 bases and J by 4 bases, with 12 bases between the two germline ends. CDR1 and CDR2 (germline): SGHRS, YFSETQ. CDR3 sequence: CASSSGGPPDTQYF. The DNA of the CDR3 is TGCGCCAGCAGCTCCGGCGGGCCGCCAGATACGCAGTATTTT.

DNA for the CDR3: TGTGCCAGCAGCTCCCGACTAGCGGGAGGGTGGCGAGAGACCCAGTACTTC. This encodes CASSSRLAGGWRETQYF. This rearrangement joins TRBV5-6 to TRBJ2-5, with TRBD2 matching over 14 bases. Germline-derived CDR1 and CDR2 are SGHDT and YYEEEE. Trimming cost V 3 bases and J 4 bases; bases outside gene matches: 8. CDR3 length: 17 residues.

The chain links TRBV28 to TRBJ1-5, with 8 bases aligning to TRBD1. The CDR3 runs 17 residues. V was pared by 5 bases and J by 2 bases, with 11 bases of the junction left unmatched. Germline lookup yields CDR1 MDHEN and CDR2 SYDVKM. The CDR3 here is CASSLGTGGFGNQPQHF. DNA of the CDR3: TGTGCCAGCAGTCTGGGGACAGGCGGGTTCGGCAATCAGCCCCAGCATTTT.

The chain couples TRBV6-5 to TRBJ2-2, with D maybe TRBD1 (6 bases). The germline V gene has CDR1 MNHEY and CDR2 SVGAGI. Trimming removed 0 bases from V and 3 bases from J, with 8 bases in between. The CDR3 spans 15 residues. The CDR3 loop is CASSYSNRDTGELFF. CDR3 nucleotide sequence: TGTGCCAGCAGTTACTCGAACAGGGACACCGGGGAGCTGTTTTTT.

The chain carries TRBV19 and TRBJ2-2, with a possible D match to TRBD1 (6 bases). In germline, CDR1 is LNHDA, CDR2 SQIVND (reference sequence). The CDR3 contains 14 residues. V was pared by 6 bases and J by 4 bases, with 12 bases between. CDR3 coding DNA: TGTGCCAGTAGCCAGGGGTCGGGCACCGGGGAGCTGTTTTTT. Translating gives CASSQGSGTGELFF.

The chain couples TRBV19 to TRBJ2-5; D is possibly TRBD2 (7 bases). Trimming removed 7 bases from V and 5 bases from J, with 17 bases in between. This CDR3 is 14 amino acids long. Germline loops: CDR1 LNHDA, CDR2 SQIVND (reference sequence). Here the CDR3 reads CASNMGGRGETQYF. Written as DNA, the CDR3 is TGTGCCAGTAATATGGGGGGGCGCGGGGAGACCCAGTACTTC. Supplemented by reference TRBV19 and TRBJ2-5, the full variable domain reads DGGITQSPKYLFRKEGQNVTLSCEQNLNHDAMYWYRQDPGQGLRLIYYSQIVNDFQKGDIAEGYSVSREKKESFPLTVTSAQKNPTAFYLCASNMGGRGETQYFGPGTRLLVL.

V usage is TRBV2 and J usage is TRBJ2-7; no clear D gene. V lost 3 bases and J 0 bases, leaving 6 bases between the germline ends. The CDR3 spans 13 residues. CDR1 and CDR2 from the germline V gene are SNHLY and FYNNEI. This CDR3 is CASSDFSSYEQYF. In nucleotides, the CDR3 is TGTGCCAGCAGTGACTTCAGCTCCTACGAGCAGTACTTC.

The rearrangement links TRBV3-1 (or the pseudogene TRBV3-2) to TRBJ2-3; D tentatively fits TRBD1 or TRBD2 (5 bases each). The CDR3 is made up of 14 amino acids. Germline CDR1 and CDR2: LGHDT and YNNKEL (reference sequence). Trimming stripped 3 bases from V and 6 bases from J, with 13 bases between. CDR3 sequence (DNA): TGTGCCAGCAGCCATTCGTGGGGACGGGATACGCAGTATTTT. It yields the protein CASSHSWGRDTQYF.

The V and J genes are TRBV28 and TRBJ2-7; D unclear. Per the germline V gene, CDR1 is MDHEN and CDR2 is SYDVKM. The CDR3 is 13 residues long. With 5 bases removed from V and 3 bases from J, the gap between germline ends came to 11 bases. CDR3 nucleotide sequence: TGTGCCAGCAGTCCTAGATCCCTCTACGAGCAGTACTTC. Amino acid sequence: CASSPRSLYEQYF.

The chain has TRBV29-1 and TRBJ1-1; D gene unclear. Germline V CDR1 and CDR2: SQVTM, ANQGSEA. V lost 4 bases and J lost 5, with 5 bases in between. The CDR3 spans 10 residues. The CDR3 is CSVGETEAFF. The DNA of the CDR3 is TGCAGCGTTGGAGAGACTGAAGCTTTCTTT.

The chain combines TRBV5-5 with TRBJ2-5; 8 bases fit TRBD2. The CDR3 runs 14 residues. CDR1 SGHKS and CDR2 YYEKEE come from the germline V gene (reference sequence). Losses at the gene ends were 0 bases for V and 5 bases for J; bases not matched to a gene: 3. The CDR3 is CASSLVGLEETQYF. CDR3 DNA sequence: TGTGCCAGCAGCTTGGTGGGACTAGAGGAGACCCAGTACTTC.

The chain has TRBV7-2 and TRBJ2-5, with D tentatively TRBD1 (6 bases). The germline V and J ends were trimmed by 5 bases and 4 bases, with 17 bases remaining between them. Germline V gene lookup returns CDR1 SGHTA and CDR2 FQGNSA. The CDR3 consists of 15 residues. This chain's CDR3 is CASSPRVGAGETQYF. In DNA, the CDR3 is TGTGCCAGCAGCCCGAGGGTGGGGGCAGGAGAGACCCAGTACTTC.

The chain uses TRBV27 and TRBJ1-1, with D uncertain. The CDR3 sequence is 15 residues long. Trimming pared 0 bases from V and 1 base from J, leaving 9 bases between. Germline assignment: CDR1 MNHEY and CDR2 SMNVEV (reference sequence). This CDR3 reads CASSLSLGQNTEAFF. The CDR3 DNA reads TGTGCCAGCAGTTTATCGTTGGGCCAGAACACTGAAGCTTTCTTT.

V is TRBV7-9 and J is TRBJ2-4, with no clear D. The germline CDR1 and CDR2 sequences are SEHNR and FQNEAQ (reference sequence). This CDR3 region has 14 residues. Between the trimmed V and J ends, which lost 1 base and 5 bases, there was a span of 9 bases. The CDR3 nucleotides are TGTGCCAGCAGCTTAGACAAAGCAGAAAACATTCAGTACTTC. Its protein is CASSLDKAENIQYF.